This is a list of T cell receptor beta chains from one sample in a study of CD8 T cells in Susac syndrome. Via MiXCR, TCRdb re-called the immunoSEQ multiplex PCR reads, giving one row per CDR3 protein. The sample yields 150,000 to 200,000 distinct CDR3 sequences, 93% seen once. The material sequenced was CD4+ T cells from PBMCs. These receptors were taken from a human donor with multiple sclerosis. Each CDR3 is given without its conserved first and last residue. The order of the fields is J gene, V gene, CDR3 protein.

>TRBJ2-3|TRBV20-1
SATRLTDTQY
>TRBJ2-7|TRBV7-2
ASSPWGTREGEQY
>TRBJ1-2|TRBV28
ASSLTANYGYT
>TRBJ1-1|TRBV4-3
ASSQRPAGDTEAF
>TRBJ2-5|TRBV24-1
ATSDFRKETQY
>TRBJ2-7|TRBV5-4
ASSLLGGNEQY
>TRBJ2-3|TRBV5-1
ASSPGTSGTYTQY
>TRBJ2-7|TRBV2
ASRATNSYEQY
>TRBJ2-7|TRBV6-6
ASSSSGTSGSSEQY
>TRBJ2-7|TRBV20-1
SARRQSSYEQY
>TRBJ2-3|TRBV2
ASSVMTDTQY
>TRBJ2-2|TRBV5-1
ASNPGGSGRGAGELF
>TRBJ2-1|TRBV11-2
ASSFHQGQGDEQF
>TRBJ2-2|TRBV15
ATSSVGKNTGELF
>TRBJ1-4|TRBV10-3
AISADQSNEKLF
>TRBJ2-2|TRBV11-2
ASSSRSGIGGTGELF